The present T cell receptor (beta chain) was sequenced within a study of shared clonotypes between healthy human individuals. At deep level, the assay was performed. Sequencing was performed with immunoSEQ multiplex PCR; in TCRdb, only in-frame clones are kept and a portion is missing. This table holds a few million clones, 90% to 96% found once. The CDR3 contains 18 residues. CDR1 and CDR2 (germline): SGHRS, YFSETQ. Trimming stripped 0 bases from V and 0 bases from J, with 16 bases between. The sequence was obtained from a man between 18 and 29 years old in good health. The J gene is TRBJ1-3, the V gene TRBV5-1; D is ambiguous. The sequenced material came from naive CD4+ T cells sorted from blood. Described subset: CD45RA+ positively selected. The CDR3 spells CASSLGEWQASSGNTIYF. CDR3 nucleotides: TGCGCCAGCAGCTTGGGGGAGTGGCAGGCTAGCTCTGGAAACACCATATATTTT.